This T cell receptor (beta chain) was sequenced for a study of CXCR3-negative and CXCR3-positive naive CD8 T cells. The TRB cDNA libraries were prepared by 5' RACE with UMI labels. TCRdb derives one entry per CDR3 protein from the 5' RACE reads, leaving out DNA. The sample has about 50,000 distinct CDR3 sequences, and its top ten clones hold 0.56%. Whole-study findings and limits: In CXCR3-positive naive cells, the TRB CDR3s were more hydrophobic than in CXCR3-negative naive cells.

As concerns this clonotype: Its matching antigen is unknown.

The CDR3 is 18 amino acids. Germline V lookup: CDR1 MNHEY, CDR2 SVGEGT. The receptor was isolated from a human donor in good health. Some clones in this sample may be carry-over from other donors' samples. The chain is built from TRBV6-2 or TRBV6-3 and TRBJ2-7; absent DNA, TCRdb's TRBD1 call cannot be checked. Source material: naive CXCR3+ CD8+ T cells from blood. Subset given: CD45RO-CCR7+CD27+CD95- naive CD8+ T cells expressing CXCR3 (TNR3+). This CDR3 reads CASSYSGIDRSPSYEQYF.